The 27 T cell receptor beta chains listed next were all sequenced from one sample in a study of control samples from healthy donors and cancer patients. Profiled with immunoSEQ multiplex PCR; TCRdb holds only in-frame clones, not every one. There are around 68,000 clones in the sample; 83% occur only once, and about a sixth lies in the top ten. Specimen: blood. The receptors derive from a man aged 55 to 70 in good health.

In nucleotides, the CDR3 is TGCGCCAGCAGCCAAGTAGGACTAGCGGGTGACTCCTACAATGAGCAGTTCTTC. Translation: CASSQVGLAGDSYNEQFF. The chain joins TRBV4-3 to TRBJ2-1; TRBD2 matches at 11 bases. Germline CDR1 reads LGHNA; CDR2 reads YSLEER. The CDR3 is 18 amino acids. V lost 1 base and J lost 0; bases outside the gene matches: 5.

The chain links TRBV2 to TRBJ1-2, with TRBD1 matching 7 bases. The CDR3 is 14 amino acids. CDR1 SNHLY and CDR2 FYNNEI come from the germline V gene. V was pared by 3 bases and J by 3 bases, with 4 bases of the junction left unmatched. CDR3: CASSDTQGDYGYTF. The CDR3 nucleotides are TGTGCCAGCAGTGACACCCAGGGGGACTATGGCTACACCTTC.

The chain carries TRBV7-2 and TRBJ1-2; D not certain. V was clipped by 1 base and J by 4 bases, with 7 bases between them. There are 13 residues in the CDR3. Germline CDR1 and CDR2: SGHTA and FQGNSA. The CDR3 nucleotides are TGTGCCAGCAGCTTAGAGGCAGGCTATGGCTACACCTTC. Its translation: CASSLEAGYGYTF.

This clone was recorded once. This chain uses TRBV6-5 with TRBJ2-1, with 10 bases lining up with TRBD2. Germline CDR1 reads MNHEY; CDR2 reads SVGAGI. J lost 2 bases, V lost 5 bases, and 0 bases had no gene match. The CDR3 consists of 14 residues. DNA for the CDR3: TGTGCCAGCAGTAGCGGGAGGGCCTACAATGAGCAGTTCTTC. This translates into CASSSGRAYNEQFF.

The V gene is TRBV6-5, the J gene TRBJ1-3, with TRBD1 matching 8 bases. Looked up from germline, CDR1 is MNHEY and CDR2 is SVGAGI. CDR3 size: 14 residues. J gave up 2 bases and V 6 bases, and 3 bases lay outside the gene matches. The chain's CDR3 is CASSRQGTGNTIYF. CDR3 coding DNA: TGTGCCAGCAGCCGACAGGGGACTGGAAACACCATATATTTT.

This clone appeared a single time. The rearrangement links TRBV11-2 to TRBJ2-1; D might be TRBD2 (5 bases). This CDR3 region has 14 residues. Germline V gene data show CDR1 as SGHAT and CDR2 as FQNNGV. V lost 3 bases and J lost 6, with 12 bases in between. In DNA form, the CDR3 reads TGTGCCAGCAGCTTCACTGTAGAGGGCAATGAGCAGTTCTTC. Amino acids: CASSFTVEGNEQFF.

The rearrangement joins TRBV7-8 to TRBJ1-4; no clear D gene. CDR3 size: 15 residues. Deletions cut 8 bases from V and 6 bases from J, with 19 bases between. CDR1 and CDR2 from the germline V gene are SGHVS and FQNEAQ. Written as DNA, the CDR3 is TGTGCCAGCTCCCCCGACGGAGACGGGTATGAAAAACTGTTTTTT. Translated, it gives CASSPDGDGYEKLFF.

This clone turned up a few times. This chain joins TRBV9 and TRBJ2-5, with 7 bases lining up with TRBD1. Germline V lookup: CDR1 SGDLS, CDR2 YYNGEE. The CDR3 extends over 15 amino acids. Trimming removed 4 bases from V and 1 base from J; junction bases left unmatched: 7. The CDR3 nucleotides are TGTGCCAGCAGCCTCCGGGCAGGGGGCCAAGAGACCCAGTACTTC. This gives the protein CASSLRAGGQETQYF.

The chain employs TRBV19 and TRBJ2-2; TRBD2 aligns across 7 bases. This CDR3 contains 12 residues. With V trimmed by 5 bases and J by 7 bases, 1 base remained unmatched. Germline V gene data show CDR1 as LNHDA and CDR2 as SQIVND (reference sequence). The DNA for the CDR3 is TGTGCCAGTAGTGCGGGGGTCGGGGAGCTGTTTTTT. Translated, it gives CASSAGVGELFF.

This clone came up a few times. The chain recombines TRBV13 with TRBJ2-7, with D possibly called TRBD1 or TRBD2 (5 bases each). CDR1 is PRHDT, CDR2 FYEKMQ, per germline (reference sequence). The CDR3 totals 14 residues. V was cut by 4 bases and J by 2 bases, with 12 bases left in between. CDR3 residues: CASSSGSVTYEQYF. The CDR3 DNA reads TGTGCCAGCAGCTCAGGGAGCGTGACCTACGAGCAGTACTTC. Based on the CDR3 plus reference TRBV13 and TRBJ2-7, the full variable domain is AAGVIQSPRHLIKEKRETATLKCYPIPRHDTVYWYQQGPGQDPQFLISFYEKMQSDKGSIPDRFSAQQFSDYHSELNMSSLELGDSALYFCASSSGSVTYEQYFGPGTRLTVT.

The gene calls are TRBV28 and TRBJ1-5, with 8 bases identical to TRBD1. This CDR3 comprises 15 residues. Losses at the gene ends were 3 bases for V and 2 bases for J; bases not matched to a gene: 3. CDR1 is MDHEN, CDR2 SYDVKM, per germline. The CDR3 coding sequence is TGTGCCAGCAGTTTGACAGGGGCCCGCAATCAGCCCCAGCATTTT. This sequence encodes CASSLTGARNQPQHF.

In DNA, the CDR3 is TGTGCCAGCAGCTTCCCGGACAGGGGGCGCGGCGAGCAGTACTTC. Translated: CASSFPDRGRGEQYF. V is TRBV7-6 and J is TRBJ2-7, with 11 bases matching TRBD1. The germline gives CDR1 SGHVS, CDR2 FNYEAQ. The CDR3 loop spans 15 amino acids. The J segment lost 6 bases and the V segment lost 3 bases, leaving 7 bases of the junction unmatched.

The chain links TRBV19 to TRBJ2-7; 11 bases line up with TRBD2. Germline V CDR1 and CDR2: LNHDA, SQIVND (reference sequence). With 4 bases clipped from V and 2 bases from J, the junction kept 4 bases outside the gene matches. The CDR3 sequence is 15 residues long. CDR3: CASSSVAGGPYEQYF. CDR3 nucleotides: TGTGCCAGTAGTAGCGTAGCGGGAGGGCCCTACGAGCAGTACTTC. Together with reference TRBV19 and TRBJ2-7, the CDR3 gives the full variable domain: DGGITQSPKYLFRKEGQNVTLSCEQNLNHDAMYWYRQDPGQGLRLIYYSQIVNDFQKGDIAEGYSVSREKKESFPLTVTSAQKNPTAFYLCASSSVAGGPYEQYFGPGTRLTVT.

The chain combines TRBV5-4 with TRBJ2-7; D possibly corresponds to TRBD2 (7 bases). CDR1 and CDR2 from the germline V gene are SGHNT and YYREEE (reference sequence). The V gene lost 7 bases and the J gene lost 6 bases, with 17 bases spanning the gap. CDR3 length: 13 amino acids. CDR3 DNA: TGTGCCAGCCGCGCGAATGGGGGGGCCGAGCAGTACTTC. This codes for CASRANGGAEQYF.

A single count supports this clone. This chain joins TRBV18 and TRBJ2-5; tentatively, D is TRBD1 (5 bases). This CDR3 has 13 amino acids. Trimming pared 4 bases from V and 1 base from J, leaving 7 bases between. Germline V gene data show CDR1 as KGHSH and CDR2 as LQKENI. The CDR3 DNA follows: TGTGCCAGCTCACTCAGGGTCCAAGAGACCCAGTACTTC. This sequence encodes CASSLRVQETQYF.

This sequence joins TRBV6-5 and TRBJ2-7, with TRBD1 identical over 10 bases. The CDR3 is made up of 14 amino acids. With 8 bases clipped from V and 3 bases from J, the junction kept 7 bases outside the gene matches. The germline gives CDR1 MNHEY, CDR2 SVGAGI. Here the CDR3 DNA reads TGTGCCAGCTCGGGACAGGGGCTACTCTACGAGCAGTACTTC. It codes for CASSGQGLLYEQYF.

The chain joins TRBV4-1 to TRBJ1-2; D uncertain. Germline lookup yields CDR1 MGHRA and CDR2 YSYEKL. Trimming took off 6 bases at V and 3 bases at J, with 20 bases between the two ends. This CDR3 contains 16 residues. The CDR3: CASRSAPGGGDYGYTF. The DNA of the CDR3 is TGCGCCAGCAGATCGGCCCCTGGCGGAGGCGACTATGGCTACACCTTC.

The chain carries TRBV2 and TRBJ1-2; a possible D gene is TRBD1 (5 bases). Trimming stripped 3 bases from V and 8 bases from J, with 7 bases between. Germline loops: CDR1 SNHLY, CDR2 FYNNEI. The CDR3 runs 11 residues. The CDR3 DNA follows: TGTGCCAGCAGTGAGGGACTGGGCTACACCTTC. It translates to CASSEGLGYTF.

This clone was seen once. CDR3 amino acids: CATSRPGGGETQYF. The DNA of the CDR3 is TGTGCCACCAGCCGCCCGGGAGGGGGAGAGACCCAGTACTTC. This chain uses TRBV15 with TRBJ2-5, with TRBD2 matching 8 bases. Trimming cost V 5 bases and J 4 bases; bases outside gene matches: 6. This CDR3 is 14 amino acids long. Germline loops: CDR1 LNHNV, CDR2 YYDKDF (reference sequence).

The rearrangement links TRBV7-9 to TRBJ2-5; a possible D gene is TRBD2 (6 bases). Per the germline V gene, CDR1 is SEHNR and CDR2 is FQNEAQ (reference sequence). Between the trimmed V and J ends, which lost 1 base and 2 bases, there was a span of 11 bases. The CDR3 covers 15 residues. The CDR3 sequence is CASSLGGVKQETQYF. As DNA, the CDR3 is TGTGCCAGCAGCTTAGGGGGGGTTAAGCAAGAGACCCAGTACTTC. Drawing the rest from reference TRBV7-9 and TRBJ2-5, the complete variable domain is DTGVSQNPRHKITKRGQNVTFRCDPISEHNRLYWYRQTLGQGPEFLTYFQNEAQLEKSRLLSDRFSAERPKGSFSTLEIQRTEQGDSAMYLCASSLGGVKQETQYFGPGTRLLVL.

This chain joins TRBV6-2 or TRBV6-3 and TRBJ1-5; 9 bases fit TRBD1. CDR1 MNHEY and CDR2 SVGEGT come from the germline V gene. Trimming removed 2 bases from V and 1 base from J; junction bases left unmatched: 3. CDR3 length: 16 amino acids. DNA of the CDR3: TGTGCCAGCAGTTACGGGACAGGGAGAAGCAATCAGCCCCAGCATTTT. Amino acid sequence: CASSYGTGRSNQPQHF.

The CDR3 nucleotides read TGTGCCAGCACCCTTGGAGGCACAGATACGCAGTATTTT. As protein: CASTLGGTDTQYF. This rearrangement joins TRBV7-2 to TRBJ2-3; D gene unclear. V lost 7 bases to trimming and J lost 1 base, with 9 bases between them. CDR1 and CDR2 (germline): SGHTA, FQGNSA. The CDR3 extends over 13 amino acids.

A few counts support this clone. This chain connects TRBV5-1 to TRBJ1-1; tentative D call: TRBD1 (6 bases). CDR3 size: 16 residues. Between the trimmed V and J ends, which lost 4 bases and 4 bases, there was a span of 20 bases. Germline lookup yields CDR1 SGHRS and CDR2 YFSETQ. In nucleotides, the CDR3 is TGCGCCAGCAGCCGGTCGGGGGCTGAGGTTGGCACTGAAGCTTTCTTT. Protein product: CASSRSGAEVGTEAFF.

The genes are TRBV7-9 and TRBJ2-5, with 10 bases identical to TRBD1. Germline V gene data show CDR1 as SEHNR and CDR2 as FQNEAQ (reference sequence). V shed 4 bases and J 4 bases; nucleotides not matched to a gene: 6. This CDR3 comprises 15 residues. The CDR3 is CASSSTGGFSETQYF. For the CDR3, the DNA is TGTGCCAGCAGCTCGACAGGGGGCTTTTCAGAGACCCAGTACTTC.

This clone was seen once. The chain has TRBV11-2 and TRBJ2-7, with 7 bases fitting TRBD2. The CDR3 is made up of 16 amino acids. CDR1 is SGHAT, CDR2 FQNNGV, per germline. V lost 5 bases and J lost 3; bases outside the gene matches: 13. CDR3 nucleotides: TGTGCCAGCAGCCCTTCAAGAGCTAGCGGACTCTACGAGCAGTACTTC. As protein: CASSPSRASGLYEQYF.

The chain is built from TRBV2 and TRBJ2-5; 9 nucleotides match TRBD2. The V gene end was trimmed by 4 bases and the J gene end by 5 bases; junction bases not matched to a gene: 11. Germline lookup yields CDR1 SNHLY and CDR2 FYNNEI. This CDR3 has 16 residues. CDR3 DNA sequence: TGTGCCAGCAGTGTAGGGACTAGCCCCCTTAGTGAGACCCAGTACTTC. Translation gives CASSVGTSPLSETQYF.

The DNA for the CDR3 is TGTGCCAGCAGACAGGACAGTTACACTAGGACCCAGTACTTC. It encodes CASRQDSYTRTQYF. V gene TRBV6-5 combines with J gene TRBJ2-5; D may be TRBD1 (6 bases). The CDR3 is 14 amino acids. V dropped 6 bases and J dropped 7 bases, with 18 bases sitting between them. Germline CDR1 MNHEY, CDR2 SVGAGI.